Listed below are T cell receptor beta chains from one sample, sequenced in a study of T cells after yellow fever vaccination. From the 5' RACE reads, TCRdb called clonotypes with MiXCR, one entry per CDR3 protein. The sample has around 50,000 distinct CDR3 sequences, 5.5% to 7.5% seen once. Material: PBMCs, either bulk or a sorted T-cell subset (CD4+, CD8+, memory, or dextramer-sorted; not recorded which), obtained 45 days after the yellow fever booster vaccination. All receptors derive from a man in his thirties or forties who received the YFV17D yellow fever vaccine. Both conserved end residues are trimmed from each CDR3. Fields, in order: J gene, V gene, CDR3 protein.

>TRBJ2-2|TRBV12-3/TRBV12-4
ASTPRANTGELF
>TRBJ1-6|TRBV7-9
ASSPQLGQGNSPLH
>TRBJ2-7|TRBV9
ASSVSYGHYEQY
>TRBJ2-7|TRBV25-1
ASSDVWNTYEQY
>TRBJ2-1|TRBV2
ASSSRLGNEQF
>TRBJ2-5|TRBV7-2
ASSPDPSGSKTQY
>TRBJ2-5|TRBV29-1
SVASGGETQY
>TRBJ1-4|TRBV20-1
SARSAYNRHNEKLF
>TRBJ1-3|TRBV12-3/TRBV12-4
ASSLQGQGLSAIY
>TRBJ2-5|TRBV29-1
SGAYQETQY
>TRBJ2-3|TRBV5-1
ASSLNGILTDTQY
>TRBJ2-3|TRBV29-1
SVEGSDTQY
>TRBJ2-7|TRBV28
ASSLSDSSYEQY
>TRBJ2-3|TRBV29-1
SVVLAGGGTDTQY